The present T cell receptor beta chain was sequenced within a study of identical twins. Study-wide results and limits: Zero-insertion findings could be partly confounded by invariant cells (MAIT and iNKT cells).

TCRdb ran MiXCR on the 5' RACE reads and lists one entry per CDR3 protein. Of roughly 230,000 distinct CDR3 sequences listed, approximately 8.3% are singletons. Germline V CDR1 and CDR2: SGHTA, FQGTGA. V was trimmed by 5 bases and J by 1 base, leaving 14 bases between them. There are 15 residues in the CDR3. Of note for this clonotype: The target antigen is unknown.

These data also formed part of another study, on yellow fever vaccine responses in identical twins.

Sequencing input: CD8+ T cells sorted from blood. The receptor's source is a woman aged 18-35 years in good health. This chain uses TRBV7-3 with TRBJ1-1; D is possibly TRBD1 (5 bases). The chain's CDR3 is CASSPVSDKNTEAFF. In nucleotides, the CDR3 is TGTGCCAGCAGCCCCGTCTCGGACAAGAACACTGAAGCTTTCTTT. The whole variable domain, filled in from reference TRBV7-3 and TRBJ1-1, reads GAGVSQTPSNKVTEKGKYVELRCDPISGHTALYWYRQSLGQGPEFLIYFQGTGAADDSGLPNDRFFAVRPEGSVSTLKIQRTERGDSAVYLCASSPVSDKNTEAFFGQGTRLTVV.